This record looks at one T cell receptor beta chain sequence and its context. Its antigen is undetermined. The CDR3 is made up of 11 amino acids. The V end was cut by 11 bases, the J end by 7 bases, with 11 bases between. Per germline, CDR1 SEHNR and CDR2 FQNEAQ (reference sequence). The investigators amplified TCR beta CDR3 regions from RNA transcripts. HTBI primers were employed in a first-round RT-PCR of the TCR CDR3. TCRdb re-analysed the multiplex PCR reads in MiXCR, keeping a single row per CDR3 protein. The profile covers 550,000 to 700,000 distinct CDR3 sequences, with just over 45% appearing a single time and around 20% taken by the ten largest. This specimen belongs to a study of T cells in Graves' hyperthyroidism and ophthalmopathy. Study results and limitations: Separating ophthalmopathy from stable hyperthyroidism was achieved by a 13 V-J model. Among clonotypes expanded in thyroid above 0.001, most were also found in blood.

Exclusion of patients followed from uncontrolled infection, other autoimmune disease, pregnancy or lactation. The diagnoses drew upon clinical symptoms, serum thyroxine and TRAb, thyroid ultrasound and orbital computed tomography. The material sequenced was peripheral blood or thyroid tissue (not recorded which). The chain couples TRBV7-9 to TRBJ2-2, with D perhaps matching TRBD2 (6 bases). This TCR was sampled from an adult woman with Graves' disease, either hyperthyroidism or ophthalmopathy (not recorded which). CDR3 sequence: CACGTRGELFF. The CDR3, as DNA: TGTGCCTGCGGGACGCGCGGGGAGCTGTTTTTT.